Shown below are 27 T cell receptor beta chains from a single sample sequenced in a study of tissue T cells after allogeneic stem cell transplantation. Profiling relied on immunoSEQ multiplex PCR, and the TCRdb table lists in-frame clones only, not all of them. Here the sample spans about 50,000 clones, roughly four fifths being singletons. The sequencing input was sorted cells pooled from one or two spleens. These receptors all stem from a pool of C57BL/6 mice in good health.

As concerns this clone: Germline and genes: mouse. The CDR3 end is not reached by the read, which stops 1 residue before it; the germline J gene fills it in. The rearrangement links TRBV20 to TRBJ1-6; D ambiguous. TRBJ1-6 is treated as an ORF (open reading frame) with a function not yet certain. The CDR3 contains 12 residues. Germline V gene sequence: CDR1 GFQATS, CDR2 STVNSAI. With 0 bases removed from V and 7 bases from J, the gap between germline ends came to 4 bases. The CDR3 DNA, read in part, is TGTGGTGCTAGGGATCGGAATTCGCCCCTCTAC. Translating gives CGARDRNSPLY. The complete CDR3 reads CGARDRNSPLYF.

For this clone: Germline and genes here are mouse. The CDR3 end lies 1 residue beyond the end of the read and is filled in from the germline J gene. The chain couples TRBV13-3 to TRBJ2-4; the D is unclear. Trimming stripped 1 base from V and 0 bases from J, with 6 bases between. Per the germline V gene, CDR1 is NNHDY and CDR2 is SYVADS. CDR3 length: 14 amino acids. The CDR3 spells CASSDRDSQNTLYF. CDR3 DNA (partial): TGTGCCAGCAGTGATCGCGATAGTCAAAACACCTTGTAC.

In the case of this clone: The genes and germline here are from mouse. With the read ending 1 residue before the CDR3 end, the germline J gene is used to fill in that end. V usage is TRBV13-1 and J usage is TRBJ2-1; no clear D gene. Trimming removed 7 bases at V and 0 bases at J, with 11 bases between. This CDR3 is built from 14 residues. The germline gives CDR1 NSHNY, CDR2 SYGAGN. This CDR3 is CASPSTVNYAEQFF. CDR3 DNA (partial): TGTGCCAGCCCCTCTACAGTTAACTATGCTGAGCAGTTC.

This clone was seen a handful of times. The genes are named according to mouse. The CDR3 end is not reached by the read, which stops 1 residue before it; the germline J gene fills it in. The J gene is TRBJ2-7, the V gene TRBV12-1, with unresolved D. V was cut by 0 bases and J by 3 bases, with 5 bases left in between. Germline V gives CDR1 SGHSN, CDR2 HYEKVE. This CDR3 has 12 residues. CDR3 DNA (partial): TGTGCCAGCTCTCTCCGGGACTATGAACAGTAC. Amino acid sequence: CASSLRDYEQY. The full CDR3 reads CASSLRDYEQYF.

Regarding this clone: Genes and germline come from the mouse. The read ends 1 residue early relative to the CDR3; the germline J gene fills the gap. The chain employs TRBV19 and TRBJ2-5; a weak D match, TRBD1 (6 bases). V was cut by 2 bases and J by 6 bases, with 10 bases left in between. The CDR3 has 13 residues. CDR1 FNHDT and CDR2 SITEND come from the germline V gene (reference sequence). CDR3 DNA (partial): TGTGCCAGCAGTATCCAGGGGTGGGACACCCAGTAC. It is translated as CASSIQGWDTQY. The CDR3 in full is CASSIQGWDTQYF.

In the case of this clone: Any gene name here is a mouse gene name. From the germline J gene comes the end of the CDR3, since the read stops 1 residue before it. The V call is TRBV5, the J call TRBJ1-2, with 11 bases lining up with TRBD1. This CDR3 is 15 amino acids long. The germline V gene encodes CDR1 LGHNA and CDR2 YNLKQL (reference sequence). V shed 1 base, J shed 4 bases, and the junction held 2 bases outside the gene matches. CDR3 sequence reads: CASSQGTGGPSDYTF. The sequenced CDR3 bases are TGTGCCAGCAGCCAAGGGACAGGGGGCCCCTCCGACTACACC.

This clone appeared once. Gene names denote mouse genes. Read sequence stops 1 residue before the CDR3 end, and the germline J gene provides the missing end. V usage is TRBV1 and J usage is TRBJ1-4, with D perhaps TRBD1 (6 bases). CDR1 and CDR2 (germline): NSQYPW, LRSPGD (reference sequence). V dropped 4 bases and J dropped 4 bases, with 10 bases sitting between them. CDR3 length equals 14 residues. The CDR3 protein is CTCSVRGDNERLFF. CDR3 DNA (partial): TGCACCTGCAGTGTCAGGGGCGACAACGAAAGATTATTT. Based on the CDR3 plus reference TRBV1 and TRBJ1-4, the full variable domain is VTLLEQNPRWRLVPRGQAVNLRCILKNSQYPWMSWYQQDLQKQLQWLFTLRSPGDKEVKSLPGADYLATRVTDTELRLQVANMSQGRTLYCTCSVRGDNERLFFGHGTKLSVL.

On this clone itself: The genes and germline here are from mouse. The sequenced fragment ends 1 residue before the CDR3 boundary, so the rest is inferred from the germline J gene. The chain has TRBV4 and TRBJ2-7; D gene uncertain. From germline, CDR1 is LGHDT and CDR2 YNNKQL (reference sequence). This CDR3 spans 12 amino acids. With 5 bases removed from V and 4 bases from J, the gap between germline ends came to 9 bases. Incomplete CDR3 DNA: TGTGCCAGCAGCCCGAGCAGATATGAACAGTAC. As protein: CASSPSRYEQY. The full CDR3 reads CASSPSRYEQYF.

Remarks on this clone: Gene labels here are mouse ones. The CDR3 extends 1 residue past the end of the read, so its final part is completed from the germline J gene. The rearrangement joins TRBV13-2 to TRBJ2-1, with 7 bases lining up with TRBD1. The CDR3 has 14 amino acids. With 5 bases clipped from V and 7 bases from J, the junction kept 9 bases outside the gene matches. CDR1 NNHNN and CDR2 SYGAGS come from the germline V gene (reference sequence). CDR3 sequence: CASGVDREGAEQFF. The DNA read from the CDR3 is TGTGCCAGCGGGGTTGACAGGGAGGGGGCTGAGCAGTTC.

Remarks on this clone: Gene names follow the mouse nomenclature. The read terminates 1 residue ahead of where the CDR3 ends, so the germline J gene completes it. The chain recombines TRBV2 with TRBJ2-5; 12 bases agree with TRBD2. There are 17 residues in the CDR3. Trimming took 2 bases from V and 2 from J; bases not matched to a gene: 5. Per the germline V gene, CDR1 is LGHNA and CDR2 is YSYQKL. CDR3 DNA, as far as it was read: TGTGCCAGCAGCCAAAAGGGGACTGGGGGGATCCAAGACACCCAGTAC. Encoded protein: CASSQKGTGGIQDTQY. The whole CDR3 protein is CASSQKGTGGIQDTQYF.

Concerning this clone: Gene names are the mouse ones. The CDR3 goes on 1 residue after the read ends, and that part is filled in from the germline J gene. This chain uses TRBV13-2 with TRBJ2-3; D is unresolved. CDR3 size: 13 residues. Trimming removed 2 bases from V and 2 bases from J, with 6 bases in between. Germline V CDR1 and CDR2: NNHNN, SYGAGS (reference sequence). CDR3 DNA, as far as it was read: TGTGCCAGCGGTGACGGGGTTGCAGAAACGCTGTAT. It yields the protein CASGDGVAETLY. The complete CDR3 reads CASGDGVAETLYF.

This clone turned up a few times. Gene names and germline match the mouse. The read ends 1 residue before the CDR3 terminus; that terminus is restored from the germline J gene. This sequence joins TRBV13-3 and TRBJ2-7; D might be TRBD1 (6 bases). Per germline, CDR1 NNHDY and CDR2 SYVADS. This CDR3 is 13 amino acids long. The V gene lost 1 base and the J gene lost 3 bases, with 8 bases spanning the gap. CDR3 DNA, as far as it was read: TGTGCCAGCAGTGATAGGACAGACTATGAACAGTAC. Its translation is CASSDRTDYEQY. The full CDR3 sequence reads CASSDRTDYEQYF.

Note on this clone: Gene names follow the mouse nomenclature. The read terminates 1 residue ahead of where the CDR3 ends, so the germline J gene completes it. V and J are TRBV20 and TRBJ1-1; D is perhaps TRBD1 (5 bases). Per germline, CDR1 GFQATS and CDR2 STVNSAI. V was pared by 1 base and J by 0 bases, with 6 bases between. CDR3 length equals 13 residues. The DNA read from the CDR3 is TGTGGTGCTAGGGCGGGACAGAACACAGAAGTCTTC. Translation: CGARAGQNTEVF. The whole CDR3 region reads CGARAGQNTEVFF. Combining the CDR3 with reference TRBV20 and TRBJ1-1 gives the whole variable domain GALVYQYPRRTICKSGTSMRMECQAVGFQATSVAWYRQSPQKTFELIALSTVNSAIKYEQNFTQEKFPISHPNLSFSSMTVLNAYLEDRGLYLCGARAGQNTEVFFGKGTRLTVV.

In its sample, this clone was seen a few times. Gene names and germline refer to mouse. Sequencing ends 1 residue short of the CDR3 end; the germline J gene provides the rest. The rearrangement uses TRBV4 and TRBJ2-1, with 12 bases that match TRBD2. J was trimmed by 2 bases and V by 5 bases; bases with no gene match: 1. Looked up from germline, CDR1 is LGHDT and CDR2 is YNNKQL (reference sequence). The CDR3 covers 15 residues. CDR3 amino acids: CASSRDWGDYAEQFF. The CDR3 DNA, read in part, is TGTGCCAGCAGCCGGGACTGGGGGGACTATGCTGAGCAGTTC.

To note about this clone: Any gene name here is a mouse gene name. The CDR3 goes on 1 residue after the read ends, and that part is filled in from the germline J gene. V and J are TRBV12-2 and TRBJ2-1, with D hard to call. From germline, CDR1 is SGHLS and CDR2 HYDKME. Trimming took off 4 bases at V and 5 bases at J, with 14 bases between the two ends. This CDR3 is built from 14 residues. The sequenced part of the CDR3 DNA is TGTGCCAGCTCGCTCCGGGCCACCCATGCTGAGCAGTTC. Encoded protein: CASSLRATHAEQF. The entire CDR3 protein reads CASSLRATHAEQFF.

As for this clone: Mouse germline and gene names are used. The observed sequence ends 1 residue before the CDR3 terminus, with the missing tail filled in from the germline J gene. This sequence joins TRBV3 and TRBJ2-1, with D possibly being TRBD1 (5 bases). The CDR3 extends over 14 amino acids. The V end was cut by 5 bases, the J end by 7 bases, with 15 bases between. Germline V gene lookup returns CDR1 SNHLY and CDR2 FYNGKV (reference sequence). CDR3 sequence reads: CASSPSGRGAEQFF. The part of the CDR3 DNA that was read is TGTGCCAGCAGCCCCTCAGGGAGGGGAGCTGAGCAGTTC.

Points on this clone: Mouse gene names apply. The read stops 1 residue short of the end of the CDR3; the missing end is completed from the germline J gene. The chain recombines TRBV14 with TRBJ2-2, with 8 bases identical to TRBD2. This CDR3 comprises 15 residues. Per the germline V gene, CDR1 is SGHDT and CDR2 is FRDEAV. The junction had 2 bases not matched to a gene; V was cut back by 2 bases and J by 2 bases. CDR3 bases read: TGTGCCAGCAGTTTAGACTGGGGTAACACCGGGCAGCTCTAC. It yields the protein CASSLDWGNTGQLY. Given in full, the CDR3 is CASSLDWGNTGQLYF.

This clone was observed once. Gene names are mouse gene names. Read sequence stops 1 residue before the CDR3 end, and the germline J gene provides the missing end. The V gene is TRBV13-2, the J gene TRBJ1-4; TRBD1 might be the D (6 bases). Germline CDR1 NNHNN, CDR2 SYGAGS (reference sequence). Trimming stripped 5 bases from V and 3 bases from J, with 8 bases between. The length of the CDR3 is 13 residues. The CDR3 sequence is CASGGTTNERLFF. The covered CDR3 bases are TGTGCCAGCGGCGGGACAACCAACGAAAGATTATTT.

About this clone itself: Gene names and germline match the mouse. Sequencing ends 1 residue short of the CDR3 end; the germline J gene provides the rest. This chain uses TRBV31 with TRBJ2-7, with 13 bases matching TRBD2. V shed 0 bases, J shed 7 bases, and the junction held 9 bases outside the gene matches. The V gene's germline CDR1 is GKSSPN and CDR2 SITVG. The CDR3 contains 16 residues. The part of the CDR3 DNA that was read is TGTGCCTGGAGTCTTCCGGGACTGGGGGGGGTCTGGGAACAGTAC. It encodes CAWSLPGLGGVWEQY. The full CDR3 sequence reads CAWSLPGLGGVWEQYF.

On this clone itself: Gene and germline names: mouse. CDR3 amino acids: CGASTGNNSPLYF. CDR3 DNA, as far as it was read: TGTGGTGCTAGCACAGGGAATAATTCGCCCCTCTAC. The rearrangement links TRBV20 to TRBJ1-6, with D possibly matching TRBD1 (6 bases). The DNA ends 1 residue before the CDR3 does, and the rest of the CDR3 is filled in from the germline J gene. TRBJ1-6 is recorded as an ORF, its role being uncertain. V was clipped by 3 bases and J by 5 bases, with 8 bases between them. The CDR3 has 13 residues. Germline-derived CDR1 and CDR2 are GFQATS and STVNSAI.

This clone has only one observation. The gene names given are mouse names. From the germline J gene comes the end of the CDR3, since the read stops 1 residue before it. The chain carries TRBV2 and TRBJ1-2; D not resolved. The CDR3 length is 13 residues. Germline values: CDR1 LGHNA, CDR2 YSYQKL. The V gene lost 2 bases and the J gene lost 0 bases, with 4 bases spanning the gap. CDR3 sequence: CASSQQSNSDYTF. Incomplete CDR3 DNA: TGTGCCAGCAGCCAACAGTCAAACTCCGACTACACC.

Remarks on this clone: The genes and germline here are from mouse. The CDR3 is cut off 1 residue early in the read; its end comes from the germline J gene. This chain joins TRBV29 and TRBJ1-1; D remains ambiguous. The germline CDR1 and CDR2 sequences are MSHET and SYDVDS. The V and J ends lost 6 bases and 1 base respectively, with 6 bases between them. This CDR3 spans 12 amino acids. The CDR3 bases that were read are TGTGCTAGCAGCGTTGAAAACACAGAAGTCTTC. Its translation: CASSVENTEVF. In full, the CDR3 reads CASSVENTEVFF.

Regarding this clone: All gene names here are mouse names. The sequence runs out 1 residue before the end of the CDR3; the remainder is reconstructed from the germline J gene. The chain recombines TRBV12-1 with TRBJ1-5; a weak D match, TRBD1 (5 bases). Trimming took 1 base from V and 0 from J, leaving 6 bases between them. Germline V CDR1 and CDR2: SGHSN, HYEKVE. This CDR3 region has 14 residues. The CDR3 DNA, read in part, is TGTGCCAGCTCTCTACAGGATAACAACCAGGCTCCGCTT. It encodes CASSLQDNNQAPL. The CDR3 as a whole reads CASSLQDNNQAPLF.

Regarding this clone: The listed genes are named as in mouse. The CDR3 extends 1 residue past the end of the read, so its final part is completed from the germline J gene. This sequence joins TRBV4 and TRBJ1-5; 7 bases line up with TRBD1. The V and J ends lost 5 bases and 8 bases, in that order; junction bases with no gene match: 3. There are 12 residues in the CDR3. Germline V gives CDR1 LGHDT, CDR2 YNNKQL (reference sequence). CDR3 DNA (partial): TGTGCCAGCAGCGACAGGGCGGAGGCTCCGCTT. It encodes CASSDRAEAPL. The whole CDR3 reads CASSDRAEAPLF.

Turning to this clone: Germline and genes here are mouse. The read ends 1 residue before the CDR3 terminus; that terminus is restored from the germline J gene. The chain combines TRBV19 with TRBJ1-4; the D is unclear. The germline V and J ends were trimmed by 0 bases and 0 bases, with 6 bases remaining between them. The length of the CDR3 is 15 residues. CDR1 is FNHDT, CDR2 SITEND, per germline (reference sequence). CDR3 amino acids: CASSIAQISNERLFF. The covered CDR3 bases are TGTGCCAGCAGTATAGCCCAAATTTCCAACGAAAGATTATTT.

Points on this clone: The gene names here belong to mouse. The CDR3 end lies 1 residue beyond the end of the read and is filled in from the germline J gene. The chain recombines TRBV5 with TRBJ2-5; no definite D call. Germline V CDR1 and CDR2: LGHNA, YNLKQL (reference sequence). The CDR3 contains 14 residues. V lost 0 bases and J 0 bases, leaving 4 bases between the germline ends. The CDR3 DNA, read in part, is TGTGCCAGCAGCCAAGACAGGAACCAAGACACCCAGTAC. As protein: CASSQDRNQDTQY. In full, the CDR3 reads CASSQDRNQDTQYF.

This clone was observed once. The gene names given are mouse names. The sequence runs out 1 residue before the end of the CDR3; the remainder is reconstructed from the germline J gene. The rearrangement uses TRBV16 and TRBJ2-5, with 8 nucleotides matching TRBD2. The V and J ends lost 1 base and 4 bases, in that order; junction bases with no gene match: 7. The CDR3 is made up of 16 amino acids. The germline CDR1 and CDR2 sequences are SGHSA and FRNQAP. The DNA read from the CDR3 is TGTGCAAGCAGCTTAGCCCCGGGACTGGCTGAAGACACCCAGTAC. Its translation: CASSLAPGLAEDTQY. The entire CDR3 protein is CASSLAPGLAEDTQYF.